These 29 T cell receptor beta chains originate from one sample sequenced in a study of blood T cell repertoires in COVID-19 (dated by TCRdb to the early 2020s). Library generation was performed with the immunoSEQ multiplex PCR assay. Imported from immuneACCESS, the table was reduced by TCRdb to in-frame sequences with V and J called. These copies leave out some clones; in studies compared against another copy, an unresolved V gene accounts for under half, and the cause of the remainder is not known. This sample is represented by 200,000 or so clones; 83% of them were singletons. The ten largest clones capture about 4.6% of the sample. The specimen sequenced was PBMCs or T cells enriched from blood (not recorded which). Receptor source: a woman aged 45 to 65 who had been exposed to COVID-19.

This sequence joins TRBV20-1 and TRBJ2-2; D unclear. Germline V CDR1 and CDR2: DFQATT, SNEGSKA (reference sequence). The germline V and J ends were trimmed by 5 bases and 5 bases, with 6 bases remaining between them. The CDR3 runs to 11 residues. In DNA, the CDR3 is TGCAGTGCTGAGGAGACCGGGGAGCTGTTTTTT. Its protein product is CSAEETGELFF.

The V gene is TRBV7-2, the J gene TRBJ2-5, with D maybe TRBD2 (6 bases). The V end lost 2 bases, the J end lost 3 bases, and 7 bases lay between the germline ends. This CDR3 spans 13 amino acids. Germline V gene data show CDR1 as SGHTA and CDR2 as FQGNSA. CDR3 sequence: CASSLWGEETQYF. In DNA, the CDR3 is TGTGCCAGCAGCTTATGGGGGGAAGAGACCCAGTACTTC.

The V call is TRBV7-2, the J call TRBJ2-3; unclear D gene. This CDR3 contains 15 residues. V was cut by 7 bases and J by 4 bases, with 18 bases left in between. From germline, CDR1 is SGHTA and CDR2 FQGNSA. The CDR3 loop reads CASTSGVRRPDTQYF. The CDR3 region has the DNA TGTGCCAGCACCTCAGGCGTGAGAAGACCAGATACGCAGTATTTT.

The chain couples TRBV28 to TRBJ1-5; weak D call: TRBD1 (5 bases). Germline assignment: CDR1 MDHEN and CDR2 SYDVKM. Trimming cost V 7 bases and J 4 bases, with 8 bases left between them. CDR3 length: 12 amino acids. The CDR3 loop is CASMGGNQPQHF. The CDR3 DNA reads TGTGCCAGCATGGGGGGGAATCAGCCCCAGCATTTT.

This clone was picked up one time. The rearrangement joins TRBV5-6 to TRBJ2-3, with D tentatively TRBD2 (7 bases). V was shortened by 2 bases and J by 6 bases, with 13 bases between the two germline ends. Per the germline V gene, CDR1 is SGHDT and CDR2 is YYEEEE. This CDR3 comprises 14 residues. CDR3 bases: TGTGCCAGCAGCTTTGGGGGGGCGGAGGATACGCAGTATTTT. Residues: CASSFGGAEDTQYF.

The chain recombines TRBV5-1 with TRBJ2-1; TRBD2 aligns across 14 bases. J lost 6 bases, V lost 7 bases, and 6 bases had no gene match. The CDR3 sequence is 15 residues long. CDR1 is SGHRS, CDR2 YFSETQ, per germline. The CDR3 bases are TGCGCCAGCCTCGGACTAGCGGGGGGAACCAATGAGCAGTTCTTC. Translation: CASLGLAGGTNEQFF.

This chain joins TRBV27 and TRBJ2-2, with 7 bases lining up with TRBD1. J was trimmed by 1 base and V by 5 bases; bases with no gene match: 10. In germline, CDR1 is MNHEY, CDR2 SMNVEV (reference sequence). The CDR3 contains 17 residues. The CDR3 spells CASSPKGQKVNTGELFF. The CDR3 nucleotides read TGTGCCAGCAGTCCGAAGGGACAGAAAGTGAACACCGGGGAGCTGTTTTTT.

The sample holds one count of this clone. The CDR3 reads CASSSGENSPLHF. CDR3 nucleotides: TGTGCCAGCAGTTCAGGGGAAAATTCACCCCTCCACTTT. The V and J genes are TRBV27 and TRBJ1-6; TRBD1 is a possible D gene (6 bases). The germline V gene has CDR1 MNHEY and CDR2 SMNVEV (reference sequence). V was cut by 4 bases and J by 7 bases, with 8 bases left in between. There are 13 residues in the CDR3.

The CDR3 loop reads CASSPLTTGTNEQFF. In DNA, the CDR3 is TGTGCCAGCAGCCCGCTAACGACAGGGACCAATGAGCAGTTCTTC. This chain joins TRBV13 and TRBJ2-1; 7 positions match TRBD1. J lost 6 bases, V lost 5 bases, and 10 bases had no gene match. CDR1 is PRHDT, CDR2 FYEKMQ, per germline (reference sequence). The CDR3 runs to 15 residues.

The chain is built from TRBV10-3 and TRBJ2-3; 10 bases align to TRBD2. The CDR3 consists of 18 residues. J gave up 3 bases and V 4 bases, and 13 bases lay outside the gene matches. Germline lookup yields CDR1 ENHRY and CDR2 SYGVKD. Here the CDR3 reads CAISGFSERGGRTDTQYF. The CDR3, as DNA: TGTGCCATCAGTGGGTTCTCCGAGCGGGGGGGCAGGACAGATACGCAGTATTTT.

In this sample, this clone turned up a few times. V and J are TRBV9 and TRBJ1-4, with a weak D call TRBD1 (6 bases). The V gene's germline CDR1 is SGDLS and CDR2 YYNGEE. The V end was cut by 3 bases, the J end by 8 bases, with 17 bases between. There are 15 residues in the CDR3. The CDR3 nucleotides are TGTGCCAGCAGCGCGAGGGGAGGGACATGGGAAAAACTGTTTTTT. Translation gives CASSARGGTWEKLFF.

The genes are TRBV19 and TRBJ1-1; D is perhaps TRBD1 (5 bases). This CDR3 has 14 residues. V lost 6 bases, J lost 5 bases, and 16 bases lay in between. The germline V gene has CDR1 LNHDA and CDR2 SQIVND (reference sequence). CDR3 nucleotide sequence: TGTGCCAGTAGATCCGGGGGAGGTGGAACTGAAGCTTTCTTT. It specifies CASRSGGGGTEAFF.

The chain has TRBV6-2 or TRBV6-3 and TRBJ2-2; 13 bases are a match to TRBD2. Germline V CDR1 and CDR2: MNHEY, SVGEGT. The CDR3 runs to 18 residues. Germline trimming cut 4 bases from V and 5 bases from J; bases unmatched to any gene: 10. CDR3 loop: CASSSLAGGTVLTGELFF. The DNA of the CDR3 is TGTGCCAGCAGTTCACTAGCGGGGGGGACCGTTTTGACCGGGGAGCTGTTTTTT.

J is TRBJ1-4 and V is TRBV28; maybe TRBD1 (6 bases). Germline loops: CDR1 MDHEN, CDR2 SYDVKM. Trimming stripped 6 bases from V and 0 bases from J, with 14 bases between. CDR3 length: 16 amino acids. The CDR3 spells CASRADRKATNEKLFF. The CDR3 region has the DNA TGTGCCAGCAGGGCGGACAGAAAGGCAACTAATGAAAAACTGTTTTTT.

The rearrangement joins TRBV10-2 to TRBJ1-6, with a tentative D call TRBD1 (5 bases). This CDR3 region has 12 residues. V lost 2 bases, J lost 12 bases, and 8 bases lay in between. Per germline, CDR1 WSHSY and CDR2 SAAADI. The DNA for the CDR3 is TGCGCCAGCAGTGAGATCGGGGGACCCCTCCACTTT. It encodes CASSEIGGPLHF.

This rearrangement joins TRBV7-9 to TRBJ1-2, with D possibly being TRBD1 (5 bases). There are 14 residues in the CDR3. Trimming removed 1 base from V and 7 bases from J, with 13 bases in between. Germline loops: CDR1 SEHNR, CDR2 FQNEAQ (reference sequence). In nucleotides, the CDR3 is TGTGCCAGCAGCTTAGTCTTAGGTGGGGCTGGCTACACCTTC. Amino acid sequence: CASSLVLGGAGYTF.

Note on this clone: Other nucleotide sequences in the sample specify the same CDR3. The CDR3 here is CASREEGETQYF. CDR3 in DNA: TGCGCCAGCAGGGAGGAGGGGGAGACCCAGTACTTC. The chain is built from TRBV5-1 and TRBJ2-5, with D maybe TRBD2 (6 bases). This CDR3 spans 12 amino acids. The V end was cut by 5 bases, the J end by 5 bases, with 10 bases between. Germline loops: CDR1 SGHRS, CDR2 YFSETQ. The full variable domain, completed using reference TRBV5-1 and TRBJ2-5, is KAGVTQTPRYLIKTRGQQVTLSCSPISGHRSVSWYQQTPGQGLQFLFEYFSETQRNKGNFPGRFSGRQFSNSRSEMNVSTLELGDSALYLCASREEGETQYFGPGTRLLVL.

J is TRBJ1-2 and V is TRBV28, with D maybe TRBD1 (6 bases). CDR3 length: 12 residues. Germline CDR1 and CDR2: MDHEN and SYDVKM. Between the trimmed V and J ends, which lost 6 bases and 3 bases, there was a span of 8 bases. CDR3 sequence: CASSGQYYGYTF. Written as DNA, the CDR3 is TGTGCCAGCAGCGGACAGTACTATGGCTACACCTTC.

V and J are TRBV7-2 and TRBJ1-1, with 7 nucleotides matching TRBD1. V trimming: 5 bases; J trimming: 0 bases; junction bases outside the gene matches: 9. Germline V gives CDR1 SGHTA, CDR2 FQGNSA. The CDR3 is 16 residues long. The CDR3 DNA sequence: TGTGCCAGCAGCCCCAGGGGGACACTGATGAACACTGAAGCTTTCTTT. This gives the protein CASSPRGTLMNTEAFF. The whole variable domain, remainder taken from reference TRBV7-2 and TRBJ1-1, is GAGVSQSPSNKVTEKGKDVELRCDPISGHTALYWYRQSLGQGLEFLIYFQGNSAPDKSGLPSDRFSAERTGGSVSTLTIQRTQQEDSAVYLCASSPRGTLMNTEAFFGQGTRLTVV.

CDR3 region: CASSLDSQINTGELFF. For the CDR3, the DNA is TGTGCCAGCAGCTTAGATAGCCAGATTAACACCGGGGAGCTGTTTTTT. The J gene is TRBJ2-2, the V gene TRBV11-3; D is uncertain. This CDR3 is built from 16 residues. CDR1 is SGHNT and CDR2 is YENEEA in the germline V gene. V lost 0 bases and J 2 bases, leaving 10 bases between the germline ends. Filled out from reference TRBV11-3 and TRBJ2-2, the complete variable domain reads EAGVVQSPRYKIIEKKQPVAFWCNPISGHNTLYWYLQNLGQGPELLIRYENEEAVDDSQLPKDRFSAERLKGVDSTLKIQPAELGDSAVYLCASSLDSQINTGELFFGEGSRLTVL.

The rearrangement links TRBV29-1 to TRBJ2-1; TRBD2 matches at 9 bases. Germline V CDR1 and CDR2: SQVTM, ANQGSEA. V lost 2 bases to trimming and J lost 6 bases; unmatched junction nucleotides: 14. The CDR3 consists of 17 residues. The CDR3 DNA is TGCAGCGTTGAATCTCCGATACCGGGACTAGCCCTCAATGAGCAGTTCTTC. Protein sequence: CSVESPIPGLALNEQFF.

The genes are TRBV5-5 and TRBJ2-2; D perhaps matches TRBD1 (6 bases). CDR3 length: 17 amino acids. V was cut by 4 bases and J by 2 bases, with 18 bases left in between. The germline gives CDR1 SGHKS, CDR2 YYEKEE (reference sequence). CDR3 nucleotide sequence: TGTGCCAGCAGCCACGCCACGACAGGTCTAAACACCGGGGAGCTGTTTTTT. This codes for CASSHATTGLNTGELFF.

The chain has TRBV27 and TRBJ1-5; D not certain. Germline V gene sequence: CDR1 MNHEY, CDR2 SMNVEV (reference sequence). V lost 2 bases to trimming and J lost 0 bases, with 8 bases between them. The CDR3 length is 15 residues. DNA of the CDR3: TGTGCCAGCAGTTTAGGCAGATCTAGCAATCAGCCCCAGCATTTT. This sequence encodes CASSLGRSSNQPQHF.

This chain joins TRBV5-4 and TRBJ1-2, with D perhaps matching TRBD1 (6 bases). Deletions cut 3 bases from V and 5 bases from J, with 14 bases between. Germline-derived CDR1 and CDR2 are SGHNT and YYREEE (reference sequence). CDR3 length equals 14 residues. CDR3 protein: CASSWAGQIYGYTF. CDR3 DNA sequence: TGTGCCAGCAGCTGGGCCGGACAGATATATGGCTACACCTTC. Based on the CDR3 plus reference TRBV5-4 and TRBJ1-2, the full variable domain is ETGVTQSPTHLIKTRGQQVTLRCSSQSGHNTVSWYQQALGQGPQFIFQYYREEENGRGNFPPRFSGLQFPNYSSELNVNALELDDSALYLCASSWAGQIYGYTFGSGTRLTVV.

V and J are TRBV15 and TRBJ1-4, with D tentatively TRBD1 (5 bases). This CDR3 has 15 residues. CDR1 and CDR2 (germline): LNHNV, YYDKDF (reference sequence). V dropped 0 bases and J dropped 0 bases, with 5 bases sitting between them. CDR3 bases: TGTGCCACCAGCAGAGACAGGGCAACTAATGAAAAACTGTTTTTT. Residues: CATSRDRATNEKLFF.

The V call is TRBV28, the J call TRBJ2-7, with 9 bases aligning to TRBD1. The germline V gene encodes CDR1 MDHEN and CDR2 SYDVKM. This CDR3 is 16 amino acids long. The V and J ends lost 4 bases and 4 bases, in that order; junction bases with no gene match: 11. CDR3 loop: CASSSLRGQGIYEQYF. CDR3 nucleotide sequence: TGTGCCAGCAGTTCCCTTCGGGGACAGGGAATATACGAGCAGTACTTC.

The chain couples TRBV11-2 to TRBJ1-2; no clear D. The CDR3 contains 15 residues. The germline gives CDR1 SGHAT, CDR2 FQNNGV. V lost 1 base, J lost 5 bases, and 14 bases lay in between. The CDR3 nucleotides are TGTGCCAGCAGCTTAGGGCACCGGGAGAAATATGGCTACACCTTC. Amino acids: CASSLGHREKYGYTF.

This chain uses TRBV7-9 with TRBJ1-4; the match to TRBD1 covers 10 bases. J lost 10 bases, V lost 2 bases, and 10 bases had no gene match. CDR3 length: 16 amino acids. The germline V gene has CDR1 SEHNR and CDR2 FQNEAQ (reference sequence). CDR3 amino acids: CASSLFHGQGVGKLFF. The CDR3 DNA sequence: TGTGCCAGCAGCTTATTCCACGGACAGGGGGTGGGAAAACTGTTTTTT.

In its sample, this clone was seen a few times. The chain recombines TRBV1 with TRBJ2-5; TRBD2, as called in the table, went unchecked against the DNA. TRBV1 is designated a pseudogene. The CDR3 is made up of 18 amino acids. This CDR3 reads CTSSPSPLSGGRRETQYF. For the CDR3, the DNA is TGCACCAGCAGCCCATCCCCCCTCAGCGGGGGGAGGAGGGAGACCCAGTACTTC.